What follows are 5 T cell receptor beta chains derived from one specimen sequenced in a study of regulatory T cells in long-lasting Graves disease. The time point is: persistent/refractory GD, antithyroid drugs over 5 years with positive TRAb. Isolated PBMC RNA provided the starting material for the TCR library. CDR3 regions were amplified by Arm-PCR using iRepertoire HTBI primers to build TCR beta libraries. One entry per CDR3 protein results from TCRdb running MiXCR on the multiplex PCR reads. The table shows about 470,000 distinct CDR3 sequences, with 20% to 25% occurring only once. This sample comprised peripheral blood mononuclear cells (PBMCs), obtained when the disease was refractory, from a patient treated with antithyroid drugs. These receptors were collected from a female donor with Graves disease.

The sample holds a few counts of this clonotype. The chain couples TRBV11-2 to TRBJ2-6; D gene uncertain. Germline loops: CDR1 SGHAT, CDR2 FQNNGV. CDR3 length: 13 residues. Trimming pared 5 bases from V and 3 bases from J, leaving 5 bases between. As DNA, the CDR3 is TGTGCCAGCAGCCCCCTTGGGGCCAACGTCCTGACTTTC. Its protein product is CASSPLGANVLTF.

The chain carries TRBV6-6 and TRBJ2-7; D ambiguous. Trimming shortened V by 0 bases and J by 0 bases, and 9 bases separated the two germline ends. Per germline, CDR1 MNHNY and CDR2 SVGAGI (reference sequence). There are 15 residues in the CDR3. The CDR3 reads CASSYSGVSSYEQYF. The CDR3 DNA is TGTGCCAGCAGTTACTCGGGCGTCAGCTCCTACGAGCAGTACTTC.

There are a few counts of this clonotype. The J gene is TRBJ1-2, the V gene TRBV4-3; no clear D gene. The germline V gene has CDR1 LGHNA and CDR2 YSLEER. With 0 bases removed from V and 3 bases from J, the gap between germline ends came to 5 bases. The CDR3 sequence is 13 residues long. CDR3 nucleotide sequence: TGCGCCAGCAGCCAAGAGTTGGACTATGGCTACACCTTC. Translating gives CASSQELDYGYTF.

The chain recombines TRBV6-1 with TRBJ2-7, with 9 bases aligning to TRBD2. After removal of 5 bases from V and 3 bases from J, the junction contained 5 bases not matched to a gene. The CDR3 contains 14 residues. The germline V gene has CDR1 MNHNS and CDR2 SASEGT. The DNA of the CDR3 is TGTGCCAGCAGTTCTAGCGGGAACGACTACGAGCAGTACTTC. Translation gives CASSSSGNDYEQYF.

The rearrangement uses TRBV6-9 and TRBJ2-7, with TRBD2 identical over 9 bases. Germline V lookup: CDR1 MNHGY, CDR2 SVAAGI. CDR3 length: 17 amino acids. Trimming removed 2 bases from V and 4 bases from J; junction bases left unmatched: 12. The CDR3 DNA reads TGTGCCAGCAGTTATCCTCCTTTGCGGGAGGGGGAGTACGAGCAGTACTTC. Its translation: CASSYPPLREGEYEQYF.